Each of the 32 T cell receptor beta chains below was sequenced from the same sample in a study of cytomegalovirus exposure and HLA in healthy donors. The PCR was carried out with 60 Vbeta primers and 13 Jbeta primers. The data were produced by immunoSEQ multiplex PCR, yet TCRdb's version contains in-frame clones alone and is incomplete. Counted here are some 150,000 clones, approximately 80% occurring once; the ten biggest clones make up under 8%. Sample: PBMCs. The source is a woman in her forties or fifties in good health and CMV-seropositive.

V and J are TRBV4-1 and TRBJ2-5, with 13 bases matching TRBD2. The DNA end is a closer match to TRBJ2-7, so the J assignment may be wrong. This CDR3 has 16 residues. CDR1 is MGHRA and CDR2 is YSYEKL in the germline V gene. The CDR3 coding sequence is TGCGCCAGCAGCAAGGGACTAGCGGGGATCTCCTACGAGCAGTACTTC. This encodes CASSKGLAGISYEQYF.

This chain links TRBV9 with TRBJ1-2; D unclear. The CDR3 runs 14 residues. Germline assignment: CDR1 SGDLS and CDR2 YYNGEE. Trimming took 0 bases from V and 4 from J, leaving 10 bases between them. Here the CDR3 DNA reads TGTGCCAGCAGCGTAGGACGGACTAGCTATGGCTACACCTTC. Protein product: CASSVGRTSYGYTF. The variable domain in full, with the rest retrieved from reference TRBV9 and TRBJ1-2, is DSGVTQTPKHLITATGQRVTLRCSPRSGDLSVYWYQQSLDQGLQFLIQYYNGEERAKGNILERFSAQQFPDLHSELNLSSLELGDSALYFCASSVGRTSYGYTFGSGTRLTVV.

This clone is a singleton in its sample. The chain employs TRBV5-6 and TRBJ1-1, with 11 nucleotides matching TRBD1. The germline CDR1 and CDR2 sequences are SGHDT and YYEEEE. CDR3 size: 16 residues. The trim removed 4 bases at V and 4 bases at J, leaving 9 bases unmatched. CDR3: CASSPWTGGPTTEAFF. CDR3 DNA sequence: TGTGCCAGCAGCCCCTGGACAGGGGGCCCAACCACTGAAGCTTTCTTT.

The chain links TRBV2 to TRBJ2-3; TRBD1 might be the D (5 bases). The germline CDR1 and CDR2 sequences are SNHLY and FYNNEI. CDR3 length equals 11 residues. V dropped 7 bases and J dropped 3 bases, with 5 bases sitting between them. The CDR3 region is CASTGTDTQYF. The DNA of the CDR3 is TGTGCCAGCACAGGGACAGATACGCAGTATTTT.

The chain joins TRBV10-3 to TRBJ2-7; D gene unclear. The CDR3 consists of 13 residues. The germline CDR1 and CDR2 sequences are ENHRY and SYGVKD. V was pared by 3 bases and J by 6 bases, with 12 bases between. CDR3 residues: CAISDNQLGEQYF. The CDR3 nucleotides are TGTGCCATCAGTGATAATCAACTCGGCGAGCAGTACTTC.

The CDR3 loop reads CASSGTGFGEKLFF. CDR3 nucleotides: TGTGCCAGCAGTGGGACAGGGTTTGGTGAAAAACTGTTTTTT. The chain uses TRBV6-1 and TRBJ1-4, with TRBD1 matching 8 bases. The germline gives CDR1 MNHNS, CDR2 SASEGT. Trimming at V came to 4 bases and at J to 7 bases, leaving 5 bases not matched to a gene. The CDR3 sequence is 14 residues long.

CDR3 region: CASRIAGGQYEQYF. CDR3 DNA sequence: TGTGCCAGCCGCATAGCGGGGGGGCAGTACGAGCAGTACTTC. The gene calls are TRBV6-1 and TRBJ2-7; 11 bases line up with TRBD2. CDR3 length: 14 residues. V shed 8 bases, J shed 4 bases, and the junction held 7 bases outside the gene matches. The germline V gene has CDR1 MNHNS and CDR2 SASEGT.

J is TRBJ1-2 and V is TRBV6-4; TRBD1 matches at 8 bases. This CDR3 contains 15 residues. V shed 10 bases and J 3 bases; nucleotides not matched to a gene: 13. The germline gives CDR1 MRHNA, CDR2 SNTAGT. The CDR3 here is CATNQGAPSDYGYTF. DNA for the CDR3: TGTGCCACCAATCAGGGGGCACCCTCTGACTATGGCTACACCTTC.

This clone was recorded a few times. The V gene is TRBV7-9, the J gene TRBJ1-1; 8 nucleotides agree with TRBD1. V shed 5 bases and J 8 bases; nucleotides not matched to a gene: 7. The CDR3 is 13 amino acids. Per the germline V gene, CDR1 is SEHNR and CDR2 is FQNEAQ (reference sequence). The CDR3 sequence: CASSALDREEAFF. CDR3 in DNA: TGTGCCAGCAGCGCCTTGGACAGGGAAGAAGCTTTCTTT.

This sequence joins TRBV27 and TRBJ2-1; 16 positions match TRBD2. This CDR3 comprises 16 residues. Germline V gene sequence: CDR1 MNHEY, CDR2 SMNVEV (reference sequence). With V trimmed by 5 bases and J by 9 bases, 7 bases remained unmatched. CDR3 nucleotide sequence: TGTGCCAGCAGTCCGGGACTAGCGGGGGGGCGGAGTGAGCAGTTCTTC. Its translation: CASSPGLAGGRSEQFF.

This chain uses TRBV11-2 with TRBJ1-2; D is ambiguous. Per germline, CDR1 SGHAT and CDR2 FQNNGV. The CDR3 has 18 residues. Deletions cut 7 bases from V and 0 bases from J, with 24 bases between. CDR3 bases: TGTGCCAGCACTTCAGTGGGGAGGACTGTGAATGCTAACTATGGCTACACCTTC. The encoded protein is CASTSVGRTVNANYGYTF.

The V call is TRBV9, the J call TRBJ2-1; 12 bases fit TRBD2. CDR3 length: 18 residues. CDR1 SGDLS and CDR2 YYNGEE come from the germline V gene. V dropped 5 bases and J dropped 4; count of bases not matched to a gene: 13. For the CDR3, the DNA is TGTGCCAGCAGATTAACTAGCGGGGGGCTAAAAAATTACAATGAGCAGTTCTTC. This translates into CASRLTSGGLKNYNEQFF.

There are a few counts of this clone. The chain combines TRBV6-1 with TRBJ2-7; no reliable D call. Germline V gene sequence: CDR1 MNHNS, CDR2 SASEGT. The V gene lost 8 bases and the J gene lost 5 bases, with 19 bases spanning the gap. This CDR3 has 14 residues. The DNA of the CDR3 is TGTGCCAGCCAAAATCTACCGACGGGTAACGAGCAGTACTTC. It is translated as CASQNLPTGNEQYF.

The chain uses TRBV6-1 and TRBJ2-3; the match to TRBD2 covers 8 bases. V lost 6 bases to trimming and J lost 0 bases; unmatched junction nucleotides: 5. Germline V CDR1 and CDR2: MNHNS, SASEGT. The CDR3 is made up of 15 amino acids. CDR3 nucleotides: TGTGCCAGCAGGGATAGCGGGGACAGCACAGATACGCAGTATTTT. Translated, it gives CASRDSGDSTDTQYF.

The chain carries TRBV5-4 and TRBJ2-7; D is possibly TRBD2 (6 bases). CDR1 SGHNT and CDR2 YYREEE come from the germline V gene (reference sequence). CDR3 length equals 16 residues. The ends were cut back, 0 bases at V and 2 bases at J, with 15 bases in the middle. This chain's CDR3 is CASSLAGGTLAYEQYF. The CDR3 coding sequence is TGTGCCAGCAGCTTGGCCGGGGGAACCCTTGCCTACGAGCAGTACTTC. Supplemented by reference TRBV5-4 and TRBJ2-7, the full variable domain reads ETGVTQSPTHLIKTRGQQVTLRCSSQSGHNTVSWYQQALGQGPQFIFQYYREEENGRGNFPPRFSGLQFPNYSSELNVNALELDDSALYLCASSLAGGTLAYEQYFGPGTRLTVT.

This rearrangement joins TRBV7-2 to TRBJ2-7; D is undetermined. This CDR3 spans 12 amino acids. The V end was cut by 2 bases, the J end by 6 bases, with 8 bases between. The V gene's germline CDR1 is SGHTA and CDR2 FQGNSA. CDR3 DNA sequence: TGTGCCAGCAGCTTATCATCGGGCGAGCAGTACTTC. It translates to CASSLSSGEQYF.

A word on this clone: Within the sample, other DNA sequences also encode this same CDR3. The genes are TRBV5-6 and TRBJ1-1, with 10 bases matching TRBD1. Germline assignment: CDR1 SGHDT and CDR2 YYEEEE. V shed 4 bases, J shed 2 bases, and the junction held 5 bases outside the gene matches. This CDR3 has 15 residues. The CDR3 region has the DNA TGTGCCAGCAGCCCGAGACAGGGGGCCAACACTGAAGCTTTCTTT. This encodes CASSPRQGANTEAFF.

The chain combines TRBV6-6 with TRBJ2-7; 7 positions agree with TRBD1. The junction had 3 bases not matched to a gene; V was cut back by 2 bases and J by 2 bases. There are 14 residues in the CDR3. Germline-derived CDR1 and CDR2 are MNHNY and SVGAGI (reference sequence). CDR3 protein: CASSYPGQTYEQYF. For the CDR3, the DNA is TGTGCCAGCAGTTACCCGGGACAGACCTACGAGCAGTACTTC.

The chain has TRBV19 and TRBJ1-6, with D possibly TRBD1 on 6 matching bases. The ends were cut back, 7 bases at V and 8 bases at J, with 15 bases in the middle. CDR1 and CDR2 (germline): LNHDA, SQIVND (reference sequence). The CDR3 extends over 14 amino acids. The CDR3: CASTSRDTYSPLHF. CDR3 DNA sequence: TGTGCCAGTACCAGCCGGGACACCTATTCACCCCTCCACTTT.

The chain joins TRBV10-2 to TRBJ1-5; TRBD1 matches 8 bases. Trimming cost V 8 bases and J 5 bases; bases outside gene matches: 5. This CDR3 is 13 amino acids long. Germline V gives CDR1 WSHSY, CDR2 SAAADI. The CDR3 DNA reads TGCGCCAGCGCCCCCAGGGGGCATCAGCCCCAGCATTTT. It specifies CASAPRGHQPQHF.

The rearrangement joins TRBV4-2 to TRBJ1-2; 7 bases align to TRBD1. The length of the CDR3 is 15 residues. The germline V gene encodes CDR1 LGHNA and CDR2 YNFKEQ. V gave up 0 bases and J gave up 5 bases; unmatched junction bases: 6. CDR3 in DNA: TGTGCCAGCAGCCAAGATCCGACAGGGTCATATGGCTACACCTTC. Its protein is CASSQDPTGSYGYTF.

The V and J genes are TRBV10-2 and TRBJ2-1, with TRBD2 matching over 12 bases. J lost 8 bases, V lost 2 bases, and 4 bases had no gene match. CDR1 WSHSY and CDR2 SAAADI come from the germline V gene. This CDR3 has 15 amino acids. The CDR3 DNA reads TGCGCCAGCAGTGAGATACCTAGCGGGGGGGATGAGCAGTTCTTC. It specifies CASSEIPSGGDEQFF.

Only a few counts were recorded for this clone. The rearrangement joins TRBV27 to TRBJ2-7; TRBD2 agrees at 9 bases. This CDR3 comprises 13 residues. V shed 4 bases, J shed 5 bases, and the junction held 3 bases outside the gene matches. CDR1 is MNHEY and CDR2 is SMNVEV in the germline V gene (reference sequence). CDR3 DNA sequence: TGTGCCAGCAGTTGGACTAGCGTCAACGAGCAGTACTTC. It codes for CASSWTSVNEQYF.

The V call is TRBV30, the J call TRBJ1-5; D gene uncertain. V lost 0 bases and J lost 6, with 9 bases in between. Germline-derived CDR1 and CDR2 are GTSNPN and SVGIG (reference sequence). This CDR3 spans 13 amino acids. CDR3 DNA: TGTGCCTGGAGTGTACGGGATGGTCAGCCCCAGCATTTT. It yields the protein CAWSVRDGQPQHF.

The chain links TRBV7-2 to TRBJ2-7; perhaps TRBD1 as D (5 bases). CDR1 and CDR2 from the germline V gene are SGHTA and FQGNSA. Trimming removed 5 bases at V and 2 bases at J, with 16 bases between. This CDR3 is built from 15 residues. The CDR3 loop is CASSPHDRVAYEQYF. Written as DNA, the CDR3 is TGTGCCAGCAGCCCCCACGACAGAGTCGCCTACGAGCAGTACTTC. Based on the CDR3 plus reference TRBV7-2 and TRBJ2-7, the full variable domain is GAGVSQSPSNKVTEKGKDVELRCDPISGHTALYWYRQSLGQGLEFLIYFQGNSAPDKSGLPSDRFSAERTGGSVSTLTIQRTQQEDSAVYLCASSPHDRVAYEQYFGPGTRLTVT.

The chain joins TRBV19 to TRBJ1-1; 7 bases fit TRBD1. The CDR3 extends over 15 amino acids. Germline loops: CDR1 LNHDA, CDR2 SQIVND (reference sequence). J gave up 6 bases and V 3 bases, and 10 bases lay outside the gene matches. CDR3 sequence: CASSIDDRVQAEAFF. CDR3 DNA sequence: TGTGCCAGTAGTATTGACGACAGGGTCCAGGCTGAAGCTTTCTTT.

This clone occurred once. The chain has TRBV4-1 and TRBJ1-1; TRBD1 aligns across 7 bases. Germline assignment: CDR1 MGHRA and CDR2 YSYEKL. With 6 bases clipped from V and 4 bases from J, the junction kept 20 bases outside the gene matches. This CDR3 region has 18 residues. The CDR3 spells CASRQPHLSRDSFTEAFF. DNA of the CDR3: TGCGCCAGCAGACAACCTCATTTAAGCCGGGACAGCTTCACTGAAGCTTTCTTT.

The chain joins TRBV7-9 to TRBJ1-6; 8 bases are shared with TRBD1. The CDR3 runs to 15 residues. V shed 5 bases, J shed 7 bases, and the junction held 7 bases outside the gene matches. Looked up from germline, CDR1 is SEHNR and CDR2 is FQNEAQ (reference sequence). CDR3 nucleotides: TGTGCCAGCAGCCTCCTTCGACAGGGGAATTCACCCCTCCACTTT. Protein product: CASSLLRQGNSPLHF.

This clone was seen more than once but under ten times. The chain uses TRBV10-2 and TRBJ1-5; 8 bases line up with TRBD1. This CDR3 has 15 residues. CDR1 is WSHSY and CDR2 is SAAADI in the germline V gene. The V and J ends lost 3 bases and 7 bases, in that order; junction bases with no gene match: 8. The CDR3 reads CASSDETGANQPQHF. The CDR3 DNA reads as TGCGCCAGCAGTGACGAGACAGGGGCAAACCAGCCCCAGCATTTT.

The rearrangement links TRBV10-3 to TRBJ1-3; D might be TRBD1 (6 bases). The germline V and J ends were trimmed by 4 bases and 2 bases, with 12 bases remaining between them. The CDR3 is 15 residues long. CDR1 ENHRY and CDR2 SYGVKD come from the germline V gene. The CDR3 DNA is TGTGCCATCAGTGGAGGCAGGGGACCTGGAAACACCATATATTTT. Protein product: CAISGGRGPGNTIYF.

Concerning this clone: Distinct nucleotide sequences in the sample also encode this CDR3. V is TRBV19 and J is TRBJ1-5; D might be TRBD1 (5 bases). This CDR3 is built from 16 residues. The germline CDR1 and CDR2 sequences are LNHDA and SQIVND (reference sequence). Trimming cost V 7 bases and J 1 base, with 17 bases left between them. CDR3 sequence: CASNQGKGSSNQPQHF. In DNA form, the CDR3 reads TGTGCCAGTAATCAGGGCAAGGGATCCAGCAATCAGCCCCAGCATTTT.

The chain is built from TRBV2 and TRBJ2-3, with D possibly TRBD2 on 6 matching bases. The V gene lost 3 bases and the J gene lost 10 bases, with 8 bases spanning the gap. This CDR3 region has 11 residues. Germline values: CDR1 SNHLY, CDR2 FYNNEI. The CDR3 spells CASSERDSQYF. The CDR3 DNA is TGTGCCAGCAGTGAGAGGGACTCGCAGTATTTT. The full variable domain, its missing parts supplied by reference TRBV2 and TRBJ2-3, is EPEVTQTPSHQVTQMGQEVILRCVPISNHLYFYWYRQILGQKVEFLVSFYNNEISEKSEIFDDQFSVERPDGSNFTLKIRSTKLEDSAMYFCASSERDSQYFGPGTRLTVL.